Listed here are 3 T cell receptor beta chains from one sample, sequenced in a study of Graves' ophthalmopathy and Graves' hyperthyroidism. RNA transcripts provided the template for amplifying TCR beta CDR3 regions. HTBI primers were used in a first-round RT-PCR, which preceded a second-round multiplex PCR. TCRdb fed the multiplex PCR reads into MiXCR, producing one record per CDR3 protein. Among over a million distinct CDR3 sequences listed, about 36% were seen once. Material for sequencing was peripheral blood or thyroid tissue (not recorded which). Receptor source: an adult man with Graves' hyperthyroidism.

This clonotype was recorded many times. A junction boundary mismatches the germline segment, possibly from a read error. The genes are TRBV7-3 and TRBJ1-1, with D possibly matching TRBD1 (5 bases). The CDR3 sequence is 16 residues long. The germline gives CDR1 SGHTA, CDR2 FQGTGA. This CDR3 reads CASSLSGQRRYTEAFF. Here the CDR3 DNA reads TGTGCCAGCAGTTTAAGTGGACAACGGAGATACACTGAAGCTTTCTTT.

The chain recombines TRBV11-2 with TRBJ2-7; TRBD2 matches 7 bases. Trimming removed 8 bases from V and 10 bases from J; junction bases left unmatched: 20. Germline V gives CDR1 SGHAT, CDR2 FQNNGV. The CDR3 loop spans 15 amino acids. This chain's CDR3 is CASLHVAGVAEAQYF. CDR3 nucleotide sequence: TGTGCCAGCCTACACGTGGCGGGAGTGGCAGAGGCCCAGTACTTC.

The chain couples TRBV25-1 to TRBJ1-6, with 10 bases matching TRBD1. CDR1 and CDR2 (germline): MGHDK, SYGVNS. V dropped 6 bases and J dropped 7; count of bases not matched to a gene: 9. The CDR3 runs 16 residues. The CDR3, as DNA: TGTGCCAGCAGCGCCCGGACAGGGGGTCGAAATTCACCCCTCCACTTT. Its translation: CASSARTGGRNSPLHF.